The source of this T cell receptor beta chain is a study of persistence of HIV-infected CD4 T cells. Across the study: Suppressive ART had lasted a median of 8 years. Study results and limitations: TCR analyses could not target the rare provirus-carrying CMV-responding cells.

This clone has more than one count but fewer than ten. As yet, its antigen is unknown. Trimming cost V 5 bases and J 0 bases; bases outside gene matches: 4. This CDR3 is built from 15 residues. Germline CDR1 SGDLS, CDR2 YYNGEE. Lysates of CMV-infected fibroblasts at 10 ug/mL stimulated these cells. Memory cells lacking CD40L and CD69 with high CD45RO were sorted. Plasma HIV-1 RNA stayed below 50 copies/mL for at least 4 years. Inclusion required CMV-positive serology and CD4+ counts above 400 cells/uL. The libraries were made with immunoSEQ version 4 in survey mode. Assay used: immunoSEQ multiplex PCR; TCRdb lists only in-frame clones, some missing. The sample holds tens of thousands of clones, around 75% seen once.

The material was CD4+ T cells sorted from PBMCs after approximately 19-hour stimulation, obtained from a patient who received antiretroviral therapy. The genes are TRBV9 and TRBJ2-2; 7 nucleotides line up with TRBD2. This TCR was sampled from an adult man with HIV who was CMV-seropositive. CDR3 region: CASSSTSANTGELFF. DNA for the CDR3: TGTGCCAGCAGTTCCACTAGCGCGAACACCGGGGAGCTGTTTTTT.